This TCR beta chain was profiled in a study of regulatory T cells in long-lasting Graves disease. Looking at the study overall: By definition, persistent Graves' disease involved antithyroid drugs for over 5 years alongside positive TSH receptor antibodies.

Relying on iRepertoire HTBI primers and Arm-PCR of CDR3 regions, the team built TCR beta libraries. TCRdb reprocessed the multiplex PCR reads with MiXCR, giving one entry per CDR3 protein. The table shows around 450,000 distinct CDR3 sequences, with roughly 21% occurring only once. Time point noted: persistent/refractory GD, antithyroid drugs over 5 years with positive TRAb. Scientists built the TCR library using RNA that was extracted from PBMCs. With EDTA tubes as the receptacles, 7.5 to 9.5 milliliters of peripheral blood were drawn. There are many counts of this clonotype. Source: peripheral blood mononuclear cells (PBMCs), taken when the disease was refractory, from a patient treated with antithyroid drugs. The TCR comes from a female donor with Graves disease.

In nucleotides, the CDR3 is TGTGCCAGCAGTTTAGAGGGGAGGAAGCCCCAGCATTTT. Its translation: CASSLEGRKPQHF. This chain uses TRBV12-3 or TRBV12-4 with TRBJ1-5, with D possibly matching TRBD1 (5 bases). V dropped 1 base and J dropped 8 bases, with 9 bases sitting between them. This CDR3 comprises 13 residues.